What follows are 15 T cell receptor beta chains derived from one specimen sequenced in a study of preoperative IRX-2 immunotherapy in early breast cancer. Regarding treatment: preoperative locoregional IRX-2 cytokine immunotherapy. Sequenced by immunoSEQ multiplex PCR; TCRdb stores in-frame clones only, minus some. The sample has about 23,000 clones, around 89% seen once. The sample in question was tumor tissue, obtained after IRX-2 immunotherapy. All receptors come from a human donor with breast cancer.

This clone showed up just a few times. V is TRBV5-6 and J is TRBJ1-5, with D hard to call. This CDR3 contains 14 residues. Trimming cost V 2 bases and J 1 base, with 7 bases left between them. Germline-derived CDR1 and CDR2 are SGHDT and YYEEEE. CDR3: CASSFGISNQPQHF. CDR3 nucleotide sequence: TGTGCCAGCAGCTTTGGGATAAGCAATCAGCCCCAGCATTTT. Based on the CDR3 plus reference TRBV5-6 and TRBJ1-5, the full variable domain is DAGVTQSPTHLIKTRGQQVTLRCSPKSGHDTVSWYQQALGQGPQFIFQYYEEEERQRGNFPDRFSGHQFPNYSSELNVNALLLGDSALYLCASSFGISNQPQHFGDGTRLSIL.

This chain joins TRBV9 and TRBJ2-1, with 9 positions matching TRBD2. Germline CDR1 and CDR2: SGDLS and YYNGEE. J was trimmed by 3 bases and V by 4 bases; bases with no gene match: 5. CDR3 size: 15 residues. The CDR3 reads CASSQLAGDYNEQFF. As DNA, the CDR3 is TGTGCCAGCAGCCAATTAGCGGGAGACTACAATGAGCAGTTCTTC.

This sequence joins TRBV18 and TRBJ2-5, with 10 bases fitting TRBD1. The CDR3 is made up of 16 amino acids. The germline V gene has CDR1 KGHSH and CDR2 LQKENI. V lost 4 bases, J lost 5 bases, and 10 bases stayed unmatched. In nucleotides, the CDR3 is TGTGCCAGCTCACGCCAGACAGGGGGCTCAGAGGAGACCCAGTACTTC. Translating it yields CASSRQTGGSEETQYF.

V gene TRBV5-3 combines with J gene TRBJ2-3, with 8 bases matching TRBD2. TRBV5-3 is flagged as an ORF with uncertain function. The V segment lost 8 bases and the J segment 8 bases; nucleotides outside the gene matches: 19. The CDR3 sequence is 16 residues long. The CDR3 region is CARILGQGKRGGTQYF. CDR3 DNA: TGTGCCAGGATTCTGGGTCAGGGAAAACGGGGGGGTACGCAGTATTTT.

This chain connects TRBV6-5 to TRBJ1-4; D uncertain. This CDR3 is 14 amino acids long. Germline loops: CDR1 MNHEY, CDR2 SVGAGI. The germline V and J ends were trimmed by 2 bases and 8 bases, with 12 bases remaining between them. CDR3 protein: CASSYGQEFEKLFF. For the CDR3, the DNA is TGTGCCAGCAGTTACGGTCAGGAGTTCGAAAAACTGTTTTTT.

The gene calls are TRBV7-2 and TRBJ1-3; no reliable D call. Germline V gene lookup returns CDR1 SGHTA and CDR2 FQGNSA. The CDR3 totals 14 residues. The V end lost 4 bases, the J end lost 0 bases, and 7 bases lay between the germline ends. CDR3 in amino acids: CASSSTSSGNTIYF. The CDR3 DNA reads TGTGCCAGCAGCTCTACAAGCTCTGGAAACACCATATATTTT.

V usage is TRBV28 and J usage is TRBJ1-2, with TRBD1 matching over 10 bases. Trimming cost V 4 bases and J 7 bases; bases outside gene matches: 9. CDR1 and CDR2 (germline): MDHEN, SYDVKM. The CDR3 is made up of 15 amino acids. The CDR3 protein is CASSSTDRGITGYTF. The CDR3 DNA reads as TGTGCCAGCAGTTCTACGGACAGGGGGATTACTGGCTACACCTTC.

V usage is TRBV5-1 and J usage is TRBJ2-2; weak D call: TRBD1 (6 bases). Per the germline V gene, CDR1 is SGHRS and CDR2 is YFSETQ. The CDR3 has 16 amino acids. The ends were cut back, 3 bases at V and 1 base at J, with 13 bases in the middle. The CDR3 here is CASSSIDRRNTGELFF. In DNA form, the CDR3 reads TGCGCCAGCAGCTCAATTGACAGGAGGAACACCGGGGAGCTGTTTTTT.

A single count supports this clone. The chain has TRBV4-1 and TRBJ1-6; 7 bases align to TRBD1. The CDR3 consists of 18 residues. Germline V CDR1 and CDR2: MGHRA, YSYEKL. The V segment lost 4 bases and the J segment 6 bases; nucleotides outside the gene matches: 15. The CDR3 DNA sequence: TGCGCCAGCAGCCCCCAGACAGGGCAAGGGGTCTTTAATTCACCCCTCCACTTT. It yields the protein CASSPQTGQGVFNSPLHF.

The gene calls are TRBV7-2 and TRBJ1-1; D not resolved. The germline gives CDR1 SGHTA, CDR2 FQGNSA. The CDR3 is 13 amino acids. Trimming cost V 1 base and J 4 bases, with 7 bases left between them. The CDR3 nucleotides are TGTGCCAGCAGCTTAGATCAAATCACTGAAGCTTTCTTT. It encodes CASSLDQITEAFF.

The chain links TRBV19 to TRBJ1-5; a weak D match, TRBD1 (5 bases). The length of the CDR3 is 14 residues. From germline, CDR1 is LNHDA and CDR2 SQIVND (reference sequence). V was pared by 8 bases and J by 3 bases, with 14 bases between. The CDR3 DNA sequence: TGTGCCAGTCGCCGCGGGGACTCCAATCAGCCCCAGCATTTT. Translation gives CASRRGDSNQPQHF. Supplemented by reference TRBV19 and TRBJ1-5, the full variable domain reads DGGITQSPKYLFRKEGQNVTLSCEQNLNHDAMYWYRQDPGQGLRLIYYSQIVNDFQKGDIAEGYSVSREKKESFPLTVTSAQKNPTAFYLCASRRGDSNQPQHFGDGTRLSIL.

The CDR3 here is CASSSWVVDTQYF. The CDR3 DNA follows: TGTGCCAGCAGTTCTTGGGTGGTAGATACGCAGTATTTT. The rearrangement uses TRBV27 and TRBJ2-3, with D unresolved. Deletions cut 4 bases from V and 5 bases from J, with 10 bases between. Per germline, CDR1 MNHEY and CDR2 SMNVEV (reference sequence). This CDR3 region has 13 residues.

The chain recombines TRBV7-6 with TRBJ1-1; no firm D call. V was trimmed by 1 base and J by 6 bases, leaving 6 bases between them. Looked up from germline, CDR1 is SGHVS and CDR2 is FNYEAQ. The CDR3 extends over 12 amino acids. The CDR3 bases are TGTGCCAGCAGCTTAGTCGGGGCTGAAGCTTTCTTT. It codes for CASSLVGAEAFF.

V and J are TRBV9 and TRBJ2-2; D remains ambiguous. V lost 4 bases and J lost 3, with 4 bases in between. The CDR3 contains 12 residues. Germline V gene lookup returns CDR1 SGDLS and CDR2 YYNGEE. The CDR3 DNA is TGTGCCAGCAGCCCATACACCGGGGAGCTGTTTTTT. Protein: CASSPYTGELFF.

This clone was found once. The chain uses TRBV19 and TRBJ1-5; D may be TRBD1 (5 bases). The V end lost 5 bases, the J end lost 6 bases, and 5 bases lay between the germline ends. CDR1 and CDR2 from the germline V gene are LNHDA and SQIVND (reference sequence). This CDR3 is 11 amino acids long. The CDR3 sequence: CASSQGQPQHF. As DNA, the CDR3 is TGTGCCAGTAGTCAGGGTCAGCCCCAGCATTTT.